This T cell receptor beta chain was retrieved from a study of T cell responses to AZD1222 COVID-19 vaccine. The study's findings and limits: After the peak T cell response, and only then, were repertoires sampled. Donors, mostly white British, included more females; clonal diversity was possibly underestimated. Breadth and depth of Spike-specific TCRs rose after two AZD1222 doses.

Clones were sequenced by immunoSEQ multiplex PCR, and TCRdb holds only the in-frame ones, with some missing. This sample carries some 150,000 clones, with about 2% going to the ten biggest clones. Points on this clone: The target antigen is unknown.

This receptor was identified in an adult in good health. Input material: peripheral blood.

CDR3 DNA sequence: TGCGCCAGCAGCTTGGGTATGGGACAGCCGGGCGCGCTGCATGGCTACACCTTC. Translated: CASSLGMGQPGALHGYTF. The chain is built from TRBV5-1 and TRBJ1-2, with TRBD1 matching 7 bases. This CDR3 has 18 amino acids. Germline loops: CDR1 SGHRS, CDR2 YFSETQ. V shed 0 bases, J shed 6 bases, and the junction held 17 bases outside the gene matches.